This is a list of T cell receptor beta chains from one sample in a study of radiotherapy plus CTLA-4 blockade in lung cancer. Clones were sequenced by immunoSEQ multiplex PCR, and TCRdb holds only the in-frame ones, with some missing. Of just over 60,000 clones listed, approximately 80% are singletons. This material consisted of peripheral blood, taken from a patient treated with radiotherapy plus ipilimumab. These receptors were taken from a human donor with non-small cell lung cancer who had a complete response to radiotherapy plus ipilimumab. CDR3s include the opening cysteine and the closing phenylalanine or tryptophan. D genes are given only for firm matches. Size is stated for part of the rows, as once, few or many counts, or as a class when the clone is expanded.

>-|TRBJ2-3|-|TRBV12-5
CASGQGRGSTDTQYF
TGTGCTAGTGGTCAAGGGCGGGGAAGCACAGATACGCAGTATTTT
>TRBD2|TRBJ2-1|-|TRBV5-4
CASSALAGDNEQFF
TGTGCCAGCAGCGCCCTAGCGGGGGACAATGAGCAGTTCTTC
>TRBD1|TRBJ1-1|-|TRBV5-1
CASSLRDRGHAFF
TGCGCCAGCAGCTTGAGGGACAGGGGGCATGCTTTCTTT
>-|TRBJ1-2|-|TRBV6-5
CASSYRGTYGYTF
TGTGCCAGCAGTTACCGGGGTACTTATGGCTACACCTTC
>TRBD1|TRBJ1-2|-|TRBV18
CASSPIRTGGGYTF
TGTGCCAGCTCACCAATCCGGACAGGTGGTGGCTACACCTTC
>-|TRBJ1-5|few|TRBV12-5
CASGLVIPLQGYNQPQHF
TGTGCTAGTGGTTTGGTTATCCCCCTACAGGGCTACAATCAGCCCCAGCATTTT
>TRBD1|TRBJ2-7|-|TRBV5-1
CASSTRDREAYEQYF
TGCGCCAGCAGCACCCGGGACAGGGAAGCCTACGAGCAGTACTTC
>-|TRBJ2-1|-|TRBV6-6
CASSRGLLNNEQFF
TGTGCCAGCAGCCGGGGACTCCTTAACAATGAGCAGTTCTTC
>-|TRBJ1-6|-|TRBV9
CASSVTDYNSPLHF
TGTGCCAGCAGCGTAACGGATTATAATTCACCCCTCCACTTT
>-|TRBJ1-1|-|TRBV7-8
CASSTSGRPTEAFF
TGTGCCAGCAGCACTTCGGGCAGGCCCACTGAAGCTTTCTTT
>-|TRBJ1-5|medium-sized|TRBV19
CASKQGFGNQPQHF
TGTGCCAGTAAACAGGGTTTCGGCAATCAGCCCCAGCATTTT
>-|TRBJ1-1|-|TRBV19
CASSRTGDRGAFF
TGTGCCAGTAGTCGAACCGGGGACCGTGGGGCTTTCTTT
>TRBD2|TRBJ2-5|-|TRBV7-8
CASSLVTSGALGQETQYF
TGTGCCAGCAGCTTAGTGACTAGCGGGGCCCTGGGGCAAGAGACCCAGTACTTC
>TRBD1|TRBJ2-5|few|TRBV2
CASSGGGQMYQETQYF
TGTGCCAGCAGTGGTGGGGGACAGATGTACCAAGAGACCCAGTACTTC
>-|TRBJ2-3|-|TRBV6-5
CASINSRATDTQYF
TGTGCCAGCATCAATAGCCGTGCCACAGATACGCAGTATTTT
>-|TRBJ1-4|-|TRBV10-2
CASSGPGSNSEGSLFF
TGCGCCAGCAGCGGCCCGGGGAGTAACAGCGAGGGGTCTTTGTTTTTT
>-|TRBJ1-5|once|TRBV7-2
CASSLSSYSNQPQHF
TGTGCCAGCAGCTTATCCAGCTATAGCAATCAGCCCCAGCATTTT
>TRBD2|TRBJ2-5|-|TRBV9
CASSPRPGLAGGIRETQYF
TGTGCCAGCAGCCCTCGCCCGGGACTAGCGGGAGGCATACGGGAGACCCAGTACTTC
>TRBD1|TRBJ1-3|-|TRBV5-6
CASSAGDSSGNTIYF
TGTGCCAGCAGCGCAGGGGACAGCTCTGGAAACACCATATATTTT
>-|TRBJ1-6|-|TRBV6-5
CASNLGARFDSPLHF
TGTGCCAGCAATCTAGGGGCTAGGTTTGATTCACCCCTCCACTTT
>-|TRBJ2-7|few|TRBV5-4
CASSFQGGRRYEQYF
TGTGCCAGCAGCTTCCAAGGGGGGCGAAGATACGAGCAGTACTTC
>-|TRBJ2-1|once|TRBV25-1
CASQSGSYYNEQFF
TGTGCCAGCCAGAGCGGGTCATACTACAATGAGCAGTTCTTC
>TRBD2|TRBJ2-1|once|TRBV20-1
CSASGGNEQFF
TGCAGTGCCTCCGGGGGGAATGAGCAGTTCTTC
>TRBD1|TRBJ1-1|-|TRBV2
CASSEAGQLNTEAFF
TGTGCCAGCAGTGAAGCGGGACAGCTAAACACTGAAGCTTTCTTT
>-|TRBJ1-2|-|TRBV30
CAWSLPPGWYGYTF
TGTGCCTGGAGTCTGCCCCCGGGGTGGTATGGCTACACCTTC
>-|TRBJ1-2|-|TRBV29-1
CSVEDRAPANYGYTF
TGCAGCGTTGAAGACAGAGCCCCTGCTAACTATGGCTACACCTTC
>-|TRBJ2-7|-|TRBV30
CAWSEWGAYEQYF
TGTGCCTGGAGTGAATGGGGGGCCTACGAGCAGTACTTC
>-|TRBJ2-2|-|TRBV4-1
CASSQERIGQGVYTGELFF
TGCGCCAGCAGCCAAGAGCGGATAGGGCAGGGTGTTTATACCGGGGAGCTGTTTTTT
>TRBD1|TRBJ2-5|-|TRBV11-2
CASSFWDRQETQYF
TGTGCCAGCAGCTTCTGGGACAGACAAGAGACCCAGTACTTC
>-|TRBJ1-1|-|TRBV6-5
CASSYRGTKNTEAFF
TGTGCCAGCAGCTACCGGGGCACCAAGAACACTGAAGCTTTCTTT
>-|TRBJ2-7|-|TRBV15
CATSRDQGGNYEQYF
TGTGCCACCAGCAGAGATCAGGGCGGAAACTACGAGCAGTACTTC
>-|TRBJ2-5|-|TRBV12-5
CASGLPQGGAQYF
TGTGCTAGTGGTTTGCCCCAGGGAGGAGCCCAGTACTTC
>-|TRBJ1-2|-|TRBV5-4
CASSFRTLQGSGYTF
TGTGCCAGCAGCTTCCGCACACTACAGGGTTCTGGCTACACCTTC
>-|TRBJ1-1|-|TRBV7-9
CASSLAEDTEAFF
TGTGCCAGCAGCTTAGCTGAGGATACTGAAGCTTTCTTT
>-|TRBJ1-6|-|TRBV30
CAWNIVSAGVRSYNSPLHF
TGTGCCTGGAACATCGTAAGTGCAGGGGTGAGGTCCTATAATTCACCCCTCCACTTT
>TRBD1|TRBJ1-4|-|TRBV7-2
CASSVTGGLNEKLFF
TGTGCCAGCAGCGTGACAGGGGGGCTTAATGAAAAACTGTTTTTT
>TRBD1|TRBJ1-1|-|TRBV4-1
CASSRDSIGTGANTEAFF
TGCGCCAGCAGCCGGGACTCGATCGGGACAGGGGCTAACACTGAAGCTTTCTTT
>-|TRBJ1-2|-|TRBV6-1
CASTPRNYGYTF
TGTGCCAGTACCCCTCGGAACTATGGCTACACCTTC
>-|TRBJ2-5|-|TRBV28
CASSLRRETQYF
TGTGCCAGCAGTTTAAGGCGGGAGACCCAGTACTTC
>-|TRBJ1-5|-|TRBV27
CASSLVFVTGSNQPQHF
TGTGCCAGCAGTTTAGTTTTTGTAACGGGTAGCAATCAGCCCCAGCATTTT
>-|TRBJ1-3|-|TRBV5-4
CASSLAGNSGNTIYF
TGTGCCAGCAGCTTGGCCGGGAACTCTGGAAACACCATATATTTT
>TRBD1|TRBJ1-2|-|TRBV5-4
CASSPKDRGYGYTF
TGTGCCAGCAGCCCGAAAGACAGGGGGTATGGCTACACCTTC
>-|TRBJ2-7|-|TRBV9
CASSVGSGGGEQYF
TGTGCCAGCAGCGTAGGGAGCGGCGGAGGAGAGCAGTACTTC
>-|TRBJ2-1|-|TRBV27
CASSLYGVGGRGGEQFF
TGTGCCAGCAGTTTATATGGCGTCGGGGGGCGCGGTGGTGAGCAGTTCTTC
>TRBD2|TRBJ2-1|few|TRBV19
CASRPTSGAYNEQFF
TGTGCCAGTAGACCCACTAGCGGGGCCTACAATGAGCAGTTCTTC
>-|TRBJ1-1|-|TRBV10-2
CASSELGGPANTEAFF
TGCGCCAGCAGTGAGCTCGGGGGCCCTGCGAACACTGAAGCTTTCTTT
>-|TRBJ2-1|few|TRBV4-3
CASSQGRPSGEQFF
TGCGCCAGCAGCCAAGGCAGACCTTCGGGTGAGCAGTTCTTC
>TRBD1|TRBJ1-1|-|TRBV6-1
CASSEQGEGEAFF
TGTGCCAGCAGTGAACAGGGGGAGGGTGAAGCTTTCTTT
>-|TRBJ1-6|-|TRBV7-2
CASRYLRGNSPLHF
TGTGCCAGCAGGTACCTAAGGGGAAATTCACCCCTCCACTTT
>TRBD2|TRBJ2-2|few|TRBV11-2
CASSAGTSGGGELFF
TGTGCCAGCAGCGCCGGGACTAGCGGGGGCGGGGAGCTGTTTTTT
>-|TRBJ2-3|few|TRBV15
CATSRDLAGSRTDTQYF
TGTGCCACCAGCAGAGATCTGGCAGGGTCCCGCACAGATACGCAGTATTTT
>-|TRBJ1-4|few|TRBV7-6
CASSLKRAGGDNEKLFF
TGTGCCAGCAGCTTAAAGAGGGCAGGAGGGGATAATGAAAAACTGTTTTTT
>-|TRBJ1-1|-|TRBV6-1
CASSAYPNTEAFF
TGTGCCAGCAGTGCGTACCCGAACACTGAAGCTTTCTTT
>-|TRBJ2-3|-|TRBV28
CASSFQTDTQYF
TGTGCCAGCAGTTTTCAGACAGATACGCAGTATTTT
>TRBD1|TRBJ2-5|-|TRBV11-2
CASSNHRGAEETQYF
TGTGCCAGCAGCAACCACAGGGGCGCGGAAGAGACCCAGTACTTC